This T cell receptor beta chain was recovered during a study of blood T cell repertoires in COVID-19. Study background: The cDNA or gDNA used as material had been derived from T cells, B-cell-depleted T cells, or PBMCs.

A word on this clone: Other DNA sequences in this specimen translate into the identical CDR3.

TCRdb's table, derived via immunoSEQ multiplex PCR, lists solely in-frame clones and lacks some. This sample has about 250,000 clones; approximately 83% occur once, and the top ten carry roughly 10%. The germline gives CDR1 MNHEY, CDR2 SVGAGI. This CDR3 has 15 amino acids. The ends lost 0 bases at V and 2 bases at J; junction bases unmatched: 3. Sequencing was performed on peripheral blood. The TCR was taken from a man older than 75 with acute or convalescent COVID-19. The gene calls are TRBV6-5 and TRBJ1-1, with 7 bases identical to TRBD1. In DNA, the CDR3 is TGTGCCAGCAGTTACTCTTGGACAGGAAACACTGAAGCTTTCTTT. Protein: CASSYSWTGNTEAFF.